This T cell receptor beta chain was captured in a study of cytomegalovirus exposure and HLA in healthy donors. On this clone itself: Its antigen remains unidentified. Other DNA variants within this sample encode the same CDR3.

The CDR3 totals 12 residues. CDR1 is MDHEN and CDR2 is SYDVKM in the germline V gene. Trimming stripped 3 bases from V and 4 bases from J, with 6 bases between. Study results and caveats: TCR beta chain V- and J-gene trimming was linked, in a later analysis, to a missense variant in DCLRE1C.

The primer mix had 60 Vbeta and 13 Jbeta primers. Libraries were prepared by immunoSEQ multiplex PCR; TCRdb keeps only in-frame clonotypes and omits some of them. The sample has about 200,000 clones, approximately 82% seen once. V and J are TRBV28 and TRBJ1-2; D call uncertain. This TCR was recovered from a young man in good health and CMV-seronegative. The material sequenced was PBMCs. The CDR3 spells CASSLESYGYTF. DNA of the CDR3: TGTGCCAGCAGTTTGGAGTCCTATGGCTACACCTTC.